A single TCR beta chain is shown here with its context. V was clipped by 2 bases and J by 2 bases; unmatched bases: 13. CDR1 is MNHEY and CDR2 is SVGEGT in the germline V gene. The CDR3 has 19 residues. The sample is drawn from a study of blood T cell repertoires in COVID-19. Study context: Whether acute or convalescent, the COVID-19 samples came from the United States, Italy and Spain.

TCRdb keeps only in-frame clones here, not all; method: immunoSEQ multiplex PCR. The table lists about 280,000 clones, roughly 89% of them singletons. This study enrolled people aged roughly 18 to 90 from about two dozen US geographic areas. Donors were grouped by their self-reported clinical history. Sequenced: PBMCs or T cells enriched from blood (not recorded which). This chain connects TRBV6-2 or TRBV6-3 to TRBJ2-1; TRBD2 agrees at 9 bases. The sequence came from a woman between 18 and 29 years old with acute COVID-19. The CDR3 bases are TGTGCCAGCAGTTACCCTAATAGCGGGAGCGCGAACGCCTACAATGAGCAGTTCTTC. Amino acid sequence: CASSYPNSGSANAYNEQFF.